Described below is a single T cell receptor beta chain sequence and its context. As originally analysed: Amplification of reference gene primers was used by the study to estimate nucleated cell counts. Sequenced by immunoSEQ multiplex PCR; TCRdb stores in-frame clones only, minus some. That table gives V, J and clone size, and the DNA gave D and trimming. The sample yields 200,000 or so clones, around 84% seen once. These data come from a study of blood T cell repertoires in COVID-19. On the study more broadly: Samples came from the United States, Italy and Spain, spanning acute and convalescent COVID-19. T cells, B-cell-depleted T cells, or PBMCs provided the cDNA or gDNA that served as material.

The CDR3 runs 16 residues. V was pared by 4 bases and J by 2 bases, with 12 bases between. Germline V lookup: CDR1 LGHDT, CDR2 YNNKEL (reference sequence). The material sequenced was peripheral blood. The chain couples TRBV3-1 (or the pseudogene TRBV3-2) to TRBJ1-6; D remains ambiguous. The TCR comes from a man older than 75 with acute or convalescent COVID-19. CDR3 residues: CASSPSALTYNSPLHF. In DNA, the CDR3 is TGTGCCAGCAGCCCCTCCGCACTAACCTATAATTCACCCCTCCACTTT.